This entry is about one TCR beta chain. The entry originates in a study of technical replicates of blood from a few donors. Trimming removed 2 bases from V and 0 bases from J; junction bases left unmatched: 13. The CDR3 consists of 19 residues. CDR1 SGHKS and CDR2 YYEKEE come from the germline V gene (reference sequence). Using immunoSEQ multiplex PCR, the repertoire was profiled, and TCRdb retains in-frame clones only, with some absent. The repertoire includes tens of thousands of clones, over 90% of them detected once, and 0.34% sits in the top ten. The specimen was T cells isolated from PBMCs. This chain connects TRBV5-5 to TRBJ2-1; the match to TRBD2 covers 8 bases. The TCR was taken from a human donor in good health. In DNA form, the CDR3 reads TGTGCCAGCAGCTTATTTATAGCTGACGGGAGGGCCTCCTACAATGAGCAGTTCTTC. Its translation is CASSLFIADGRASYNEQFF.